This T cell receptor (beta chain) emerged from a study of blood T cell repertoires in COVID-19. The V end was cut by 2 bases, the J end by 0 bases, with 5 bases between. Germline loops: CDR1 MGHDK, CDR2 SYGVNS. The CDR3 has 14 amino acids. Sequencing was performed with immunoSEQ multiplex PCR; in TCRdb, only in-frame clones are kept and a portion is missing. The profile shows roughly 25,000 clones, roughly 84% of them singletons. Sample: peripheral blood. The genes are TRBV25-1 and TRBJ1-3; D unresolved. The sequence came from a man aged 50 or older with active COVID-19. The CDR3 DNA is TGTGCCAGCAGTGAAATCGGCTCTGGAAACACCATATATTTT. Translating it yields CASSEIGSGNTIYF.